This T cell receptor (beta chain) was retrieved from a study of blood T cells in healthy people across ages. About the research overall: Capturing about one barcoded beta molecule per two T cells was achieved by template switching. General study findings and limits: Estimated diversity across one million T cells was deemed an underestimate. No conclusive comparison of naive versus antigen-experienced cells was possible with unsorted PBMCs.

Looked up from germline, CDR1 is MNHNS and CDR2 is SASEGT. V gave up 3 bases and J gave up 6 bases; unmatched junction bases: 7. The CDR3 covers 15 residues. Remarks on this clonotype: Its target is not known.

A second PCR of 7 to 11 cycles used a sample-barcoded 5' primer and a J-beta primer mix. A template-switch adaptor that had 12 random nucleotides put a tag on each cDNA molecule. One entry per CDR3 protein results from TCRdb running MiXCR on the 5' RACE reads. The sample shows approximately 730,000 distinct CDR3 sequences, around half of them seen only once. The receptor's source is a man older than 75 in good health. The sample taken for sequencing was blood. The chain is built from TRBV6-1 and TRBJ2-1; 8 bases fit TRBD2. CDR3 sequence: CASSERLANFNEQFF. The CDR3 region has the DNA TGTGCCAGCAGTGAGCGACTAGCGAATTTCAATGAGCAGTTCTTC.